This is a list of T cell receptor beta chains from one sample in a study of shared clonotypes between healthy human individuals. The protocol was immunoSEQ multiplex PCR, while the TCRdb copy is restricted to in-frame clones and leaves out a portion. The data hold approximately 2,000,000 clones, with 85% to 95% observed a single time. Sequencing input: naive CD4+ T cells from PBMCs. The receptors were sampled from a man between 18 and 35 years old in good health. Some clones in this sample may be carry-over from other donors' samples. Both conserved end residues are part of each CDR3. D genes are given only for firm matches. Size values are once, few and many counts, or a class for expanded clones, and some rows have none.

clone_size: -
d_call: -
v_call: TRBV7-6
j_call: TRBJ1-2
cdr3_nt: TGTGCCAGCAGCTCCCGGGACACTGCTAACTATGGCTACACCTTC
cdr3_aa: CASSSRDTANYGYTF

clone_size: -
d_call: -
v_call: TRBV2
j_call: TRBJ2-7
cdr3_nt: TGTGCCGGAGCTCCGGGGGCGGCCCCCTACGAGCAGTACTTC
cdr3_aa: CAGAPGAAPYEQYF

clone_size: -
d_call: TRBD2
v_call: TRBV11-3
j_call: TRBJ2-7
cdr3_nt: TGTGCCAGCAGCTCTACTAGCGGGAGGGACTACGAGCAGTACTTC
cdr3_aa: CASSSTSGRDYEQYF

clone_size: -
d_call: -
v_call: TRBV19
j_call: TRBJ2-7
cdr3_nt: TGTGCCAGTAGTCCGCACACAGGACGCTCCTACGAGCAGTACTTC
cdr3_aa: CASSPHTGRSYEQYF

clone_size: -
d_call: TRBD1
v_call: TRBV10-3
j_call: TRBJ2-3
cdr3_nt: TGTGCCATCAGTGGGAGGACAGGGGGCACAGATACGCAGTATTTT
cdr3_aa: CAISGRTGGTDTQYF

clone_size: -
d_call: -
v_call: TRBV9
j_call: TRBJ2-2
cdr3_nt: TGTGCCAGCAGCTCCTCCGGGGGGAACACCGGGGAGCTGTTTTTT
cdr3_aa: CASSSSGGNTGELFF

clone_size: once
d_call: -
v_call: TRBV2
j_call: TRBJ1-3
cdr3_nt: TGTGCCAGCAGTGGTATCGGGGTTGGAAACACCATATATTTT
cdr3_aa: CASSGIGVGNTIYF

clone_size: -
d_call: -
v_call: TRBV29-1
j_call: TRBJ2-5
cdr3_nt: TGCAGCGTTGGGGGACGGACAAAAGAGACCCAGTACTTC
cdr3_aa: CSVGGRTKETQYF

clone_size: -
d_call: TRBD1
v_call: TRBV5-1
j_call: TRBJ1-2
cdr3_nt: TGCGCCAGCAGCTTGACAGGGGGCGAGAACTATGGCTACACCTTC
cdr3_aa: CASSLTGGENYGYTF

clone_size: -
d_call: -
v_call: TRBV5-1
j_call: TRBJ2-1
cdr3_nt: TGCGCCAGCAGCTTGGCCTGGGACGGCCTTTGGTTCTTC
cdr3_aa: CASSLAWDGLWFF

clone_size: -
d_call: -
v_call: TRBV5-4
j_call: TRBJ2-4
cdr3_nt: TGTGCCAGCAGCTTCCGGGGCAAAAACATTCAGTACTTC
cdr3_aa: CASSFRGKNIQYF

clone_size: -
d_call: -
v_call: TRBV6-5
j_call: TRBJ1-2
cdr3_nt: TGTGCCAGCAGTTACCTGGACAACGGGTCTAACTATGGCTACACCTTC
cdr3_aa: CASSYLDNGSNYGYTF